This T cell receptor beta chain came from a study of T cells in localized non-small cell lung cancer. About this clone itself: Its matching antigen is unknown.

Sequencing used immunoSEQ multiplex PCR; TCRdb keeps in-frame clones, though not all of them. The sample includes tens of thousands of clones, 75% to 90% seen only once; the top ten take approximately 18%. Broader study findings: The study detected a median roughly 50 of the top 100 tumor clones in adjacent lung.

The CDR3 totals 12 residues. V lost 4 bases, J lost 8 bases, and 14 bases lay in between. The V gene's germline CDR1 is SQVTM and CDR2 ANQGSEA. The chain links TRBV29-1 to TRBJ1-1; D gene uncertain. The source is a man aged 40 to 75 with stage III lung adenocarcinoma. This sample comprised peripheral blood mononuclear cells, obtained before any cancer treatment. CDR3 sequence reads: CSVVVGLREAFF. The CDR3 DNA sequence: TGCAGCGTTGTTGTCGGGTTGCGCGAAGCTTTCTTT.